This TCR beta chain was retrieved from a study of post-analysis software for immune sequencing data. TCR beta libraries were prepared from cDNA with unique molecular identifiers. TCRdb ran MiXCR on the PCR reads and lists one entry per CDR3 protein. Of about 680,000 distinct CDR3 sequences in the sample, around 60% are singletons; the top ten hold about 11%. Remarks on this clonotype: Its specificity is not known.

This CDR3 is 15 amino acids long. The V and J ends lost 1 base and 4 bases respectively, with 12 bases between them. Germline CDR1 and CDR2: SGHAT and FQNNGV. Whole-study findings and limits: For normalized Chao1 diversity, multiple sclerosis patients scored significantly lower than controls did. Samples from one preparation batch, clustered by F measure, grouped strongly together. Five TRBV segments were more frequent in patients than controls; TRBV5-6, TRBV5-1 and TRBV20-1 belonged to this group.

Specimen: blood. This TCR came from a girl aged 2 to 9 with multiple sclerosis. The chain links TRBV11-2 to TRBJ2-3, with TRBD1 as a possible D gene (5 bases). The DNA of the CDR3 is TGTGCCAGCAGCTTAGTAGTACAGGCAGCAGATACGCAGTATTTT. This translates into CASSLVVQAADTQYF. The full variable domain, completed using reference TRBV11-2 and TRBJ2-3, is EAGVAQSPRYKIIEKRQSVAFWCNPISGHATLYWYQQILGQGPKLLIQFQNNGVVDDSQLPKDRFSAERLKGVDSTLKIQPAKLEDSAVYLCASSLVVQAADTQYFGPGTRLTVL.